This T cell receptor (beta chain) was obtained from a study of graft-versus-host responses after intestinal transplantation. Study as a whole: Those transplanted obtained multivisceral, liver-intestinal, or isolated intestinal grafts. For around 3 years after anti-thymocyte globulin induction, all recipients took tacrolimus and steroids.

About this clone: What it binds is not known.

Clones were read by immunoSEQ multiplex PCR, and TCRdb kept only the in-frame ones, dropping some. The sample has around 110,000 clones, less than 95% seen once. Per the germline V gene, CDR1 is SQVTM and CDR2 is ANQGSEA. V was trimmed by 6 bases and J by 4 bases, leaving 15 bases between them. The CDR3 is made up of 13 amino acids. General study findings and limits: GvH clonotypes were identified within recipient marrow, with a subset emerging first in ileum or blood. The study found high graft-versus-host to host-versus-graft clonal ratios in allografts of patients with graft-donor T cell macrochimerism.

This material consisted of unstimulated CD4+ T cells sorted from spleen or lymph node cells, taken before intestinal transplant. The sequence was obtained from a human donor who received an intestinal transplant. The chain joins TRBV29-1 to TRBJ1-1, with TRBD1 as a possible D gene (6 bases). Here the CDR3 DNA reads TGCAGCGTCGCAGACAGGCGCGTCACTGAAGCTTTCTTT. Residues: CSVADRRVTEAFF.